The 24 T cell receptor beta chains below all came from one sample that was sequenced in a study of blood T cells in healthy people across ages. Then a second PCR, running roughly 7 to 12 cycles, was carried out with a sample-barcoded 5' primer and a J-beta primer mix. TCRdb reprocessed the 5' RACE reads via MiXCR and lists one record per CDR3 protein. This sample yields some 1.5 million distinct CDR3 sequences, of which 35% to 45% are seen a single time; less than 5% belongs to the top ten. Sequencing was performed on blood. These receptors all stem from a woman aged 18-30 years in good health.

In this sample, this clonotype turned up a few times. V and J are TRBV7-2 and TRBJ2-3, with 10 positions matching TRBD2. The ends lost 4 bases at V and 5 bases at J; junction bases unmatched: 6. There are 15 residues in the CDR3. Germline CDR1 is SGHTA and CDR2 is FQGNSA. The CDR3 spells CASSSLAGVVDTQYF. For the CDR3, the DNA is TGTGCCAGCAGCTCTCTAGCGGGAGTCGTAGATACGCAGTATTTT.

This chain joins TRBV6-5 and TRBJ2-5; tentatively, D is TRBD1 (6 bases). V was cut by 6 bases and J by 7 bases, with 15 bases left in between. The CDR3 covers 13 residues. Germline assignment: CDR1 MNHEY and CDR2 SVGAGI. The CDR3 DNA follows: TGTGCCAGCAGCCCCTCCGGGACATCGACCCAGTACTTC. It codes for CASSPSGTSTQYF.

V is TRBV20-1 and J is TRBJ1-5; TRBD1 might be the D (6 bases). CDR3 length equals 14 residues. Looked up from germline, CDR1 is DFQATT and CDR2 is SNEGSKA (reference sequence). The V end lost 1 base, the J end lost 5 bases, and 12 bases lay between the germline ends. CDR3 region: CSARGGGGHQPQHF. CDR3 nucleotides: TGCAGTGCTAGAGGGGGAGGGGGGCATCAGCCCCAGCATTTT.

This sequence joins TRBV2 and TRBJ2-1; 9 bases are shared with TRBD1. Germline CDR1 SNHLY, CDR2 FYNNEI. This CDR3 is built from 15 residues. V lost 6 bases to trimming and J lost 3 bases; unmatched junction nucleotides: 6. The CDR3 reads CASSALTGGYNEQFF. The CDR3 DNA reads TGTGCCAGCAGCGCCCTGACAGGGGGCTACAATGAGCAGTTCTTC.

The V and J genes are TRBV3-1 and TRBJ2-7, with TRBD1 identical over 7 bases. Germline trimming cut 3 bases from V and 6 bases from J; bases unmatched to any gene: 2. Germline CDR1 is LGHDT and CDR2 is YNNKEL (reference sequence). The CDR3 length is 12 residues. The DNA for the CDR3 is TGTGCCAGCAGCCAGACAGGGTGCGAGCAGTACTTC. As protein: CASSQTGCEQYF.

This chain connects TRBV7-8 to TRBJ2-7; TRBD2 matches 14 bases. Germline loops: CDR1 SGHVS, CDR2 FQNEAQ. Trimming at V came to 6 bases and at J to 0 bases, leaving 10 bases not matched to a gene. CDR3 length equals 18 residues. The CDR3 reads CASRIGLAGGASSYEQYF. The CDR3 DNA follows: TGTGCCAGCAGAATCGGACTAGCGGGGGGCGCTAGCTCCTACGAGCAGTACTTC.

This clonotype was observed a handful of times. The gene calls are TRBV27 and TRBJ2-2; D might be TRBD1 (6 bases). The CDR3 is 17 amino acids. With 4 bases removed from V and 4 bases from J, the gap between germline ends came to 19 bases. Germline V gives CDR1 MNHEY, CDR2 SMNVEV (reference sequence). This chain's CDR3 is CASSWYGGSVSTGELFF. In DNA, the CDR3 is TGTGCCAGCAGTTGGTATGGGGGCTCAGTGAGCACCGGGGAGCTGTTTTTT.

The chain carries TRBV7-2 and TRBJ2-4, with TRBD2 matching 15 bases. The CDR3 is made up of 20 amino acids. J was trimmed by 2 bases and V by 1 base; bases with no gene match: 9. Per germline, CDR1 SGHTA and CDR2 FQGNSA. In nucleotides, the CDR3 is TGTGCCAGCAGCTTAGACGGACTAGCGGGGGGGCCCGGAACCAAAAACATTCAGTACTTC. It encodes CASSLDGLAGGPGTKNIQYF.

As regards this clonotype: The junction differs from germline at one of its ends, possibly a read error. This sequence joins TRBV10-3 and TRBJ1-1, with D tentatively TRBD1 (5 bases). Germline V gene lookup returns CDR1 ENHRY and CDR2 SYGVKD. CDR3 length equals 15 residues. CDR3 residues: CAIKDIINLNPEAFF. CDR3 in DNA: TGTGCCATCAAGGACATCATTAATTTGAACCCTGAAGCTTTCTTT.

Only a few counts were recorded for this clonotype. The V and J genes are TRBV7-9 and TRBJ1-2, with D perhaps TRBD1 (5 bases). CDR1 SEHNR and CDR2 FQNEAQ come from the germline V gene (reference sequence). The CDR3 extends over 13 amino acids. The germline V and J ends were trimmed by 7 bases and 4 bases, with 13 bases remaining between them. CDR3 sequence (DNA): TGTGCCAGCACCCTAACCGACAGCTATGGCTACACCTTC. Its protein product is CASTLTDSYGYTF.

The chain links TRBV7-9 to TRBJ2-7; the match to TRBD1 covers 8 bases. Germline CDR1 SEHNR, CDR2 FQNEAQ (reference sequence). V gave up 3 bases and J gave up 1 base; unmatched junction bases: 8. The CDR3 extends over 16 amino acids. CDR3 sequence (DNA): TGTGCCAGCAGCTTTAGAGGCGGGACAGGTTCCTACGAGCAGTACTTC. Its translation is CASSFRGGTGSYEQYF.

This clonotype was counted between two and nine times. The rearrangement uses TRBV29-1 and TRBJ1-1; the D is unclear. CDR3 length equals 13 residues. Trimming removed 4 bases from V and 0 bases from J, with 9 bases in between. Per the germline V gene, CDR1 is SQVTM and CDR2 is ANQGSEA. DNA for the CDR3: TGCAGCGTTGGTCGGATCATGAACACTGAAGCTTTCTTT. Amino acid sequence: CSVGRIMNTEAFF.

J is TRBJ2-1 and V is TRBV20-1; 9 positions agree with TRBD2. The CDR3 is 16 amino acids. Germline CDR1 is DFQATT and CDR2 is SNEGSKA (reference sequence). J lost 1 base, V lost 3 bases, and 7 bases had no gene match. The CDR3 here is CSASETSGSSYNEQFF. The CDR3 DNA reads TGCAGTGCTAGCGAGACTAGCGGCAGTTCCTACAATGAGCAGTTCTTC.

This clonotype was seen a handful of times. V is TRBV18 and J is TRBJ2-4, with a tentative D call TRBD2 (7 bases). Germline CDR1 and CDR2: KGHSH and LQKENI. The CDR3 extends over 15 amino acids. V was pared by 4 bases and J by 9 bases, with 19 bases between. The CDR3 sequence is CASSLRRDTGGIQYF. The CDR3 DNA reads as TGTGCCAGCTCACTTAGGAGGGACACGGGGGGCATTCAGTACTTC.

This clonotype has only a few counts. This rearrangement joins TRBV7-9 to TRBJ1-2; TRBD1 might be the D (5 bases). Deletions cut 5 bases from V and 5 bases from J, with 12 bases between. The CDR3 runs 13 residues. Germline V gives CDR1 SEHNR, CDR2 FQNEAQ (reference sequence). The CDR3 DNA follows: TGTGCCAGCAGCCCCAGCAGGGCGTATGGCTACACCTTC. The encoded protein is CASSPSRAYGYTF.

This rearrangement joins TRBV5-1 to TRBJ1-1; 8 nucleotides agree with TRBD1. Germline V gene sequence: CDR1 SGHRS, CDR2 YFSETQ. Losses at the gene ends were 1 base for V and 1 base for J; bases not matched to a gene: 6. The CDR3 totals 16 residues. CDR3 DNA sequence: TGCGCCAGCAGCTTGCGGGACAGGACTAGGAACACTGAAGCTTTCTTT. Translating gives CASSLRDRTRNTEAFF. The whole variable domain, filled in from reference TRBV5-1 and TRBJ1-1, reads KAGVTQTPRYLIKTRGQQVTLSCSPISGHRSVSWYQQTPGQGLQFLFEYFSETQRNKGNFPGRFSGRQFSNSRSEMNVSTLELGDSALYLCASSLRDRTRNTEAFFGQGTRLTVV.

This clonotype was counted once. The chain links TRBV20-1 to TRBJ2-1; tentative D call: TRBD2 (6 bases). Germline values: CDR1 DFQATT, CDR2 SNEGSKA (reference sequence). V was shortened by 3 bases and J by 1 base, with 13 bases between the two germline ends. This CDR3 is 15 amino acids long. CDR3 nucleotides: TGCAGTGCTAGGGAGCGGGTGGATTCCTACAATGAGCAGTTCTTC. Protein: CSARERVDSYNEQFF.

The chain couples TRBV7-2 to TRBJ2-5; a weak D match, TRBD1 (5 bases). V lost 1 base to trimming and J lost 0 bases, with 12 bases between them. The CDR3 contains 16 residues. Germline assignment: CDR1 SGHTA and CDR2 FQGNSA. The chain's CDR3 is CASSLVAGMYQETQYF. Here the CDR3 DNA reads TGTGCCAGCAGCTTAGTTGCAGGGATGTACCAAGAGACCCAGTACTTC.

V and J are TRBV3-1 and TRBJ1-1; D is undetermined. The CDR3 has 14 residues. Per germline, CDR1 LGHDT and CDR2 YNNKEL (reference sequence). V lost 0 bases and J 8 bases, leaving 13 bases between the germline ends. CDR3 amino acids: CASSQDSRAGEAFF. In DNA form, the CDR3 reads TGTGCCAGCAGCCAAGATTCCCGGGCCGGGGAAGCTTTCTTT. Using reference TRBV3-1 and TRBJ1-1 for the parts outside the CDR3, the full variable domain is DTAVSQTPKYLVTQMGNDKSIKCEQNLGHDTMYWYKQDSKKFLKIMFSYNNKELIINETVPNRFSPKSPDKAHLNLHINSLELGDSAVYFCASSQDSRAGEAFFGQGTRLTVV.

In its sample, this clonotype was seen a few times. The V call is TRBV20-1, the J call TRBJ2-7, with 12 bases matching TRBD2. Germline CDR1 and CDR2: DFQATT and SNEGSKA (reference sequence). V lost 3 bases, J lost 1 base, and 4 bases stayed unmatched. The CDR3 extends over 15 amino acids. CDR3 nucleotide sequence: TGCAGTGCTAGTGCTACTAGCGGGGGGTCCTACGAGCAGTACTTC. It encodes CSASATSGGSYEQYF.

This clonotype was seen at least ten times. The gene calls are TRBV6-5 and TRBJ2-5; D is perhaps TRBD2 (6 bases). CDR1 MNHEY and CDR2 SVGAGI come from the germline V gene. V shed 4 bases and J shed 1 base, with 10 bases lying between them. The CDR3 consists of 14 residues. CDR3 loop: CASSSGGGQETQYF. CDR3 nucleotide sequence: TGTGCCAGCAGTTCTGGGGGAGGCCAAGAGACCCAGTACTTC.

The chain joins TRBV7-2 to TRBJ2-7, with 7 bases fitting TRBD1. The CDR3 is made up of 15 amino acids. J lost 3 bases, V lost 0 bases, and 5 bases had no gene match. Germline CDR1 reads SGHTA; CDR2 reads FQGNSA. The CDR3 coding sequence is TGTGCCAGCAGCTTAGCGACAGGGAATTACTACGAGCAGTACTTC. Translation gives CASSLATGNYYEQYF. The whole variable domain, remainder taken from reference TRBV7-2 and TRBJ2-7, is GAGVSQSPSNKVTEKGKDVELRCDPISGHTALYWYRQSLGQGLEFLIYFQGNSAPDKSGLPSDRFSAERTGGSVSTLTIQRTQQEDSAVYLCASSLATGNYYEQYFGPGTRLTVT.

The rearrangement uses TRBV7-2 and TRBJ2-5; TRBD1 matches 9 bases. J was trimmed by 11 bases and V by 4 bases; bases with no gene match: 14. The V gene's germline CDR1 is SGHTA and CDR2 FQGNSA. The CDR3 is made up of 15 amino acids. This chain's CDR3 is CASSSSGTGTTEQYF. The CDR3 DNA reads as TGTGCCAGCAGCTCATCCGGGACAGGGACTACTGAGCAGTACTTC.

The chain has TRBV29-1 and TRBJ2-5; TRBD2 matches 8 bases. This CDR3 spans 15 amino acids. Unmatched junction bases numbered 13, after V lost 6 bases and J lost 4 bases. From germline, CDR1 is SQVTM and CDR2 ANQGSEA. In DNA, the CDR3 is TGCAGCGTCCAACGGGGGGGCGAAAGTGGAGAGACCCAGTACTTC. Translation: CSVQRGGESGETQYF.